This TCR beta chain came from a study of blood T cell repertoires in COVID-19. Across the study: T cells, B-cell-depleted T cells, or PBMCs provided the cDNA or gDNA that served as material.

Either two negative PCRs, clearance, or symptom resolution qualified Cohort 3 donors as recovered. In the study's own analysis: Quantification of nucleated cells was approximated via reference gene primer amplification. TCRdb's table, derived via immunoSEQ multiplex PCR, lists solely in-frame clones and lacks some. V, J and clone size reflect that table, while D and trimming were determined from the DNA. The data show fewer than 350,000 clones, with roughly nine tenths seen just once and about 1.7% held by the top ten. Germline assignment: CDR1 SGHTA and CDR2 FQGNSA. This CDR3 region has 17 residues. V shed 0 bases and J shed 0 bases, with 12 bases lying between them.

The clonotype was recovered from a woman aged 40 to 55 who had recovered from COVID-19. The V gene is TRBV7-2, the J gene TRBJ2-4, with D tentatively TRBD2 (5 bases). Sequencing was done on a sample of PBMCs or T cells enriched from blood (not recorded which). CDR3 bases: TGTGCCAGCAGCTTAGCAGGACTCTCAAAAGCCAAAAACATTCAGTACTTC. Translating gives CASSLAGLSKAKNIQYF.